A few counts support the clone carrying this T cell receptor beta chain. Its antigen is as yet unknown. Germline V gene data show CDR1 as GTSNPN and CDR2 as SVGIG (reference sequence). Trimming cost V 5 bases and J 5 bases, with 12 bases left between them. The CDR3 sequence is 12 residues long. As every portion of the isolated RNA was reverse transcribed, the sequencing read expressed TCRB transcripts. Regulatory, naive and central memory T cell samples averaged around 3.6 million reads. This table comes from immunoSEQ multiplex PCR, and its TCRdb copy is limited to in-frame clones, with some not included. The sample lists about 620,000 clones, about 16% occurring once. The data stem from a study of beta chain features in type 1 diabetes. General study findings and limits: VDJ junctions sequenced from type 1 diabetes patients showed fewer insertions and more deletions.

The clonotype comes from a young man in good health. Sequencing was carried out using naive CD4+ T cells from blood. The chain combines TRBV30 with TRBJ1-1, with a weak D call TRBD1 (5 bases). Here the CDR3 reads CAWGPRGTEAFF. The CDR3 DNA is TGTGCCTGGGGGCCCCGGGGGACTGAAGCTTTCTTT.